Sequencing of this T cell receptor beta chain was carried out in a study of read filtering for tumor transcriptome and immune sequencing. Across the whole study: The cohort had over 16 men and approximately 13 women aged about 40 to 90, mean about 67 years. By R-ISS, stages I, II and III held approximately 8, 17 and 7 patients.

About this clonotype: What it binds is not known.

At the time of active disease, bone marrow was collected from every patient. This library used roughly 400 ng RNA and molecular barcoded adaptors spanning alpha/delta and beta/gamma chains. MiXCR, applied by TCRdb to the reads, yields one record per CDR3 protein. The sample yields around 130,000 distinct CDR3 sequences, roughly 13% seen once. Trimming pared 2 bases from V and 0 bases from J, leaving 8 bases between. This CDR3 is 16 amino acids long. Germline values: CDR1 LNHDA, CDR2 SQIVND (reference sequence). Whole-study findings and limits: Single-read clonotypes: 80% to 90% of IR-seq clonotypes (about 3.5% of reads), about 70% of RNA-seq clonotypes (approximately 43% of reads).

The receptor comes from a donor aged 40 or older with multiple myeloma. Sequencing was carried out using a population of CD138-negative cells sorted from bone marrow. V usage is TRBV19 and J usage is TRBJ2-6, with D possibly matching TRBD2 (5 bases). The CDR3: CASSIRRDSGANVLTF. The CDR3 DNA is TGTGCCAGTAGTATAAGACGGGACTCTGGGGCCAACGTCCTGACTTTC.